The clone carrying this T cell receptor (beta chain) was observed a few times. Its antigen is as yet unknown. Collection of 8.5 to 10 milliliters of peripheral blood was performed for each donor. This specimen comes from a study of blood T cells in healthy people across ages. Study conclusions and caveats: Naive T cell percentage by flow cytometry tracked strongly with beta diversity.

Germline values: CDR1 SGHKS, CDR2 YYEKEE (reference sequence). There are 12 residues in the CDR3. Trimming left V 1 base short and J 7 bases short, with 5 bases between. Through a sample-barcoded 5' primer and a J-beta primer mix, a second PCR was run for roughly 6 to 12 cycles. Each cDNA molecule, via a template-switch adaptor with 12 random nucleotides, was tagged. In TCRdb, the 5' RACE reads were re-called with MiXCR into one record per CDR3 protein. The repertoire has 1,800,000 or so distinct CDR3 sequences, around 40% of them found once; the top ten carry more than 20%. The chain employs TRBV5-5 and TRBJ1-4; D ambiguous. Specimen: blood. The source of this sequence is a human donor in good health. CDR3 nucleotide sequence: TGTGCCAGCAGCTTGATGGGTGAAAAACTGTTTTTT. As protein: CASSLMGEKLFF.